Presented here are 3 T cell receptor beta chains from one specimen sequenced in a study of post-analysis software for immune sequencing data. Study-wide points: In patients, about 5 TRBV segments were more frequent than in controls, with TRBV5-6, TRBV5-1 and TRBV20-1 among them.

Unique-molecular-identifier-tagged TCR beta cDNA libraries were used. In TCRdb, the PCR reads were re-called with MiXCR into one record per CDR3 protein. In the table there are about 180,000 distinct CDR3 sequences, roughly 30% of which are singletons. These receptors have no known antigen. Sequenced sample: blood. These TCRs come from a girl aged 5-17 years with multiple sclerosis.

This clonotype rates as medium-sized. V gene TRBV7-3 combines with J gene TRBJ2-6; a weak D match, TRBD1 (5 bases). The CDR3 totals 16 residues. Trimming removed 2 bases from V and 4 bases from J, with 12 bases in between. Germline values: CDR1 SGHTA, CDR2 FQGTGA. CDR3 DNA sequence: TGTGCCAGCAGCTTACGCAAAAGGACAGGGGCCAACGTCCTGACTTTC. Its protein is CASSLRKRTGANVLTF.

This clonotype was seen only a few times. The V and J genes are TRBV4-1 and TRBJ1-2, with D unresolved. The V end was cut by 3 bases, the J end by 6 bases, with 11 bases between. Germline V gene data show CDR1 as MGHRA and CDR2 as YSYEKL. The CDR3 runs to 13 residues. The chain's CDR3 is CASSHPGADGYTF. As DNA, the CDR3 is TGCGCCAGCAGCCATCCCGGCGCCGATGGCTACACCTTC.

This clonotype was observed many times. This sequence joins TRBV29-1 and TRBJ1-1; D is perhaps TRBD1 (5 bases). The length of the CDR3 is 13 residues. The V end was cut by 4 bases, the J end by 1 base, with 10 bases between. Germline CDR1 SQVTM, CDR2 ANQGSEA. CDR3 sequence (DNA): TGCAGCGTTGTGGGGCAGGCGAACACTGAAGCTTTCTTT. This codes for CSVVGQANTEAFF.